The clone carrying this TCR beta chain was detected only a few times. The source of the sample is a study of OX40 agonist ivuxolimab in advanced cancers. Patients were ruled out by autoimmune disease history or systemic immunosuppression. Trimming removed 1 base at V and 5 bases at J, with 11 bases between. The CDR3 has 14 residues. In germline, CDR1 is LGHNA, CDR2 YNFKEQ. Some clones are missing from TCRdb's copy, which holds only in-frame ones; the method was immunoSEQ multiplex PCR. The sample includes 50,000 to 65,000 clones, 85% to 90% of them seen just once. Material: CD4+ or CD8+ T cells sorted from blood, obtained in a trial of the OX40 agonist ivuxolimab. The receptor was isolated from an adult with an advanced solid tumor such as melanoma, head and neck, liver or kidney cancer. The chain employs TRBV4-2 and TRBJ2-5; D is perhaps TRBD1 or TRBD2 (5 bases each). The DNA of the CDR3 is TGTGCCAGCAGCCAAGGGGGGTACCGGGAGACCCAGTACTTC. Protein product: CASSQGGYRETQYF.